This TCR beta chain was found in a study of shared clonotypes between healthy human individuals. Study information: For every donor, three CD4 naive, three CD4 memory, two CD8 naive and one CD8 memory plates were used. Broader study findings: Rarefaction indicated that sorted-subset sequencing remained incomplete although depth was large. Sequencing depth was expected to influence donor clonotype sharing.

V gave up 2 bases and J gave up 8 bases; unmatched junction bases: 2. This CDR3 is 12 amino acids long. CDR1 and CDR2 (germline): SGHTS, YDEGEE. Produced via immunoSEQ multiplex PCR; TCRdb's table is partial and in-frame only. The data show roughly 1,000,000 clones, with 78% seen just once and 0.5% to 0.6% held by the top ten. This clone was observed once. Its antigen is undetermined. Recent vaccinations or acute infections were absent in the healthy HIV-negative adult donors. The source is a man aged 18 to 30 in good health. Some clones in this sample may be carry-over from other donors' samples. Sequencing was performed on memory CD4+ T cells from PBMCs. Subset specified: CD45RA-negative fraction. The rearrangement uses TRBV5-8 and TRBJ1-1; 8 nucleotides match TRBD1. The CDR3 DNA sequence: TGTGCCAGCAGCTTTGGACAGGGAGAAGCTTTCTTT. Protein: CASSFGQGEAFF.